Listed here are 29 T cell receptor beta chains from one sample, sequenced in a study of neurological immune-mediated disorders. TCRdb processed the 5' RACE reads anew with MiXCR; each CDR3 protein has one entry. The repertoire consists of approximately 65,000 distinct CDR3 sequences, with approximately 5.1% occurring once and the leading ten covering about 5.3%. Material for sequencing was PBMCs. Receptors were obtained from a human donor with multiple sclerosis. The donor label of this sample is uncertain.

The sample holds many counts of this clonotype. The genes are TRBV5-1 and TRBJ2-3; TRBD2 aligns across 8 bases. The V and J ends lost 4 bases and 4 bases, in that order; junction bases with no gene match: 8. The CDR3 is 15 amino acids. CDR1 SGHRS and CDR2 YFSETQ come from the germline V gene. The CDR3 protein is CASSQPLAGADTQYF. The CDR3 DNA reads as TGCGCCAGCAGCCAGCCCCTAGCGGGCGCAGATACGCAGTATTTT.

Many counts were recorded for this clonotype. The chain has TRBV6-6 and TRBJ1-1; a possible D gene is TRBD1 (5 bases). Germline V gene sequence: CDR1 MNHNY, CDR2 SVGAGI (reference sequence). V shed 6 bases and J shed 3 bases, with 11 bases lying between them. The length of the CDR3 is 13 residues. The CDR3: CASSRVLHTEAFF. The DNA for the CDR3 is TGTGCCAGCAGCAGGGTCCTTCACACTGAAGCTTTCTTT.

This clonotype ranks as medium-sized. The chain uses TRBV10-3 and TRBJ2-3, with 8 bases aligning to TRBD1. The CDR3 spans 14 residues. V lost 6 bases to trimming and J lost 6 bases; unmatched junction nucleotides: 8. The V gene's germline CDR1 is ENHRY and CDR2 SYGVKD. DNA for the CDR3: TGTGCCATCAGGAACCGGGACAGGCAGGATACGCAGTATTTT. It encodes CAIRNRDRQDTQYF.

This clonotype was detected many times. The CDR3, as DNA: TGCAGTGCATTGGACAGGGGTGGAGAGCAGTACTTC. As protein: CSALDRGGEQYF. The chain joins TRBV20-1 to TRBJ2-7; 9 bases map to TRBD1. The J segment lost 7 bases and the V segment lost 6 bases, leaving 7 bases of the junction unmatched. CDR1 is DFQATT and CDR2 is SNEGSKA in the germline V gene (reference sequence). The CDR3 covers 12 residues.

This clonotype appeared many times. The chain recombines TRBV27 with TRBJ2-1; possibly TRBD1 for D (6 bases). The CDR3 consists of 13 residues. Trimming pared 4 bases from V and 8 bases from J, leaving 12 bases between. Germline V gives CDR1 MNHEY, CDR2 SMNVEV (reference sequence). CDR3 sequence: CASSYRDLDEQFF. CDR3 coding DNA: TGTGCCAGCAGTTACAGGGATTTGGATGAGCAGTTCTTC.

Many counts were recorded for this clonotype. The rearrangement joins TRBV12-3 or TRBV12-4 to TRBJ1-2, with 11 positions matching TRBD1. With V trimmed by 3 bases and J by 4 bases, 13 bases remained unmatched. The CDR3 consists of 18 residues. CDR3 in amino acids: CASSLGYRDRGTGYGYTF. For the CDR3, the DNA is TGTGCCAGCAGTTTGGGATACCGGGACAGGGGGACCGGCTATGGCTACACCTTC.

This clonotype occurred many times. The chain couples TRBV5-1 to TRBJ2-6, with D hard to call. CDR3 length: 17 residues. V was cut by 1 base and J by 0 bases, with 11 bases left in between. Germline V gene sequence: CDR1 SGHRS, CDR2 YFSETQ. The CDR3 sequence is CASSLWPGGSGANVLTF. In DNA form, the CDR3 reads TGCGCCAGCAGCTTGTGGCCTGGCGGCTCTGGGGCCAACGTCCTGACTTTC.

This clonotype was observed many times. As DNA, the CDR3 is TGCAGTGCTTCTTCAGGGTTTCGCGATCAGCCCCAGCATTTT. It codes for CSASSGFRDQPQHF. V and J are TRBV20-1 and TRBJ1-5; weak D call: TRBD1 (5 bases). This CDR3 is 14 amino acids long. From germline, CDR1 is DFQATT and CDR2 SNEGSKA (reference sequence). V was clipped by 5 bases and J by 5 bases, with 16 bases between them.

This clonotype was recorded many times. V gene TRBV7-2 combines with J gene TRBJ1-1; no definite D call. Germline CDR1 reads SGHTA; CDR2 reads FQGNSA. The CDR3 sequence is 12 residues long. The V gene lost 3 bases and the J gene lost 9 bases, with 11 bases spanning the gap. CDR3 nucleotides: TGTGCCAGCAGCTTCAGCCCGGAGAAAGCTTTCTTT. This translates into CASSFSPEKAFF.

At least ten counts were recorded for this clonotype. The chain employs TRBV20-1 and TRBJ1-4; D gene unclear. CDR1 is DFQATT, CDR2 SNEGSKA, per germline (reference sequence). This CDR3 region has 14 residues. Trimming removed 1 base from V and 6 bases from J, with 12 bases in between. CDR3 region: CSARVPGTDEKLFF. The CDR3 DNA reads TGCAGTGCTAGAGTTCCAGGAACCGATGAAAAACTGTTTTTT.

The table lists this clonotype with many counts. Germline is not matched at one junction end, which may reflect a read error. This sequence joins TRBV20-1 and TRBJ2-7; TRBD2 aligns across 7 bases. The CDR3 has 13 residues. Germline V lookup: CDR1 DFQATT, CDR2 SNEGSKA (reference sequence). The CDR3 sequence: CSGLRGVSYEQCF. The CDR3 DNA reads as TGCAGTGGCCTACGGGGGGTGTCCTACGAGCAGTGCTTC.

This clonotype has at least ten counts. The rearrangement joins TRBV20-1 to TRBJ1-2; TRBD1 matches at 9 bases. V dropped 6 bases and J dropped 6; count of bases not matched to a gene: 8. Germline loops: CDR1 DFQATT, CDR2 SNEGSKA (reference sequence). CDR3 length equals 13 residues. CDR3 residues: CSAPDRGSNGYTF. CDR3 nucleotide sequence: TGCAGTGCCCCGGACAGGGGATCCAATGGCTACACCTTC.

V is TRBV5-6 and J is TRBJ1-1, with TRBD1 identical over 7 bases. The CDR3 has 16 residues. Trimming cost V 2 bases and J 3 bases; bases outside gene matches: 10. Germline loops: CDR1 SGHDT, CDR2 YYEEEE. The CDR3 DNA follows: TGTGCCAGCAGCTTCATTCTCGGACAGGCTGACACTGAAGCTTTCTTT. Encoded protein: CASSFILGQADTEAFF. The full variable domain, in which reference TRBV5-6 and TRBJ1-1 provide the parts outside the CDR3, is DAGVTQSPTHLIKTRGQQVTLRCSPKSGHDTVSWYQQALGQGPQFIFQYYEEEERQRGNFPDRFSGHQFPNYSSELNVNALLLGDSALYLCASSFILGQADTEAFFGQGTRLTVV.

This clonotype was seen ten or more times. The chain is built from TRBV5-5 and TRBJ1-6; D is unclear. The germline CDR1 and CDR2 sequences are SGHKS and YYEKEE (reference sequence). Trimming removed 0 bases at V and 8 bases at J, with 12 bases between. There are 15 residues in the CDR3. The CDR3: CASSLEEGRDSPLHF. For the CDR3, the DNA is TGTGCCAGCAGCTTGGAAGAGGGTAGGGATTCACCCCTCCACTTT.

This clonotype was picked up many times. The chain recombines TRBV18 with TRBJ2-7; either TRBD1 or TRBD2 may fit D (5 bases each). This CDR3 is built from 13 residues. V lost 3 bases and J 7 bases, leaving 13 bases between the germline ends. CDR1 and CDR2 (germline): KGHSH, LQKENI. The CDR3 protein is CASSPRDPPEQYF. The CDR3 bases are TGTGCCAGCTCACCCCGGGACCCGCCTGAGCAGTACTTC.

This clonotype appeared many times. This sequence joins TRBV4-1 and TRBJ1-6; D is unresolved. CDR3 length equals 17 residues. Trimming removed 1 base at V and 0 bases at J, with 10 bases between. The germline V gene has CDR1 MGHRA and CDR2 YSYEKL. CDR3 DNA: TGCGCCAGCAGCCAAGGGCCGGGTAGCTCCTATAATTCACCCCTCCACTTT. Protein: CASSQGPGSSYNSPLHF.

This clonotype was seen a few times. The V call is TRBV6-6, the J call TRBJ1-2; possible D gene TRBD1, 6 bases. This CDR3 has 14 amino acids. V gave up 4 bases and J gave up 7 bases, with 16 bases separating them. Germline V gene data show CDR1 as MNHNY and CDR2 as SVGAGI (reference sequence). This CDR3 reads CASSFLGGGTGYTF. The CDR3 coding sequence is TGTGCCAGCAGTTTCTTAGGGGGGGGCACTGGCTACACCTTC.

This clonotype was observed a few times. The chain uses TRBV5-1 and TRBJ2-1; 8 positions match TRBD2. Trimming at V came to 5 bases and at J to 8 bases, leaving 6 bases not matched to a gene. Germline V gives CDR1 SGHRS, CDR2 YFSETQ. CDR3 length: 13 residues. The CDR3 nucleotides read TGCGCCAGCAGGGGGACTAGTATGGATGAGCAGTTCTTC. Translated: CASRGTSMDEQFF.

There are many counts of this clonotype. This sequence joins TRBV5-1 and TRBJ2-1; D is unclear. V shed 3 bases and J shed 5 bases, with 6 bases lying between them. The germline gives CDR1 SGHRS, CDR2 YFSETQ. The CDR3 runs 12 residues. The CDR3: CASSWANNEQFF. CDR3 nucleotides: TGCGCCAGCAGCTGGGCCAACAATGAGCAGTTCTTC.

This clonotype has at least ten counts. This chain links TRBV29-1 with TRBJ1-1; maybe TRBD1 (5 bases). Germline V gives CDR1 SQVTM, CDR2 ANQGSEA. CDR3 size: 13 residues. Trimming pared 7 bases from V and 1 base from J, leaving 13 bases between. The CDR3 spells CSATGPPNTEAFF. The CDR3 nucleotides read TGCAGCGCAACGGGACCCCCGAACACTGAAGCTTTCTTT. Complete variable domain (other parts from reference TRBV29-1 and TRBJ1-1): SAVISQKPSRDICQRGTSLTIQCQVDSQVTMMFWYRQQPGQSLTLIATANQGSEATYESGFVIDKFPISRPNLTFSTLTVSNMSPEDSSIYLCSATGPPNTEAFFGQGTRLTVV.

The table lists this clonotype with many counts. The CDR3 spells CASSLGPHRNYGYTF. CDR3 in DNA: TGTGCCAGCAGCTTAGGGCCCCACAGAAACTATGGCTACACCTTC. The V call is TRBV11-2, the J call TRBJ1-2; D call uncertain. Germline CDR1 is SGHAT and CDR2 is FQNNGV. The CDR3 loop spans 15 amino acids. V was cut by 1 base and J by 2 bases, with 11 bases left in between.

This clonotype has just a few counts. The chain uses TRBV5-4 and TRBJ2-1; a possible D gene is TRBD1 (6 bases). CDR3 length equals 13 residues. Germline V gene data show CDR1 as SGHNT and CDR2 as YYREEE (reference sequence). V was cut by 6 bases and J by 6 bases, with 13 bases left in between. CDR3 sequence: CASKAPGVNEQFF. The CDR3 DNA is TGTGCCAGCAAAGCCCCAGGGGTCAATGAGCAGTTCTTC. Looking up the rest from reference TRBV5-4 and TRBJ2-1 gives the full variable domain: ETGVTQSPTHLIKTRGQQVTLRCSSQSGHNTVSWYQQALGQGPQFIFQYYREEENGRGNFPPRFSGLQFPNYSSELNVNALELDDSALYLCASKAPGVNEQFFGPGTRLTVL.

In this sample, this clonotype turned up many times. The chain employs TRBV5-6 and TRBJ2-4; no firm D call. Trimming took off 4 bases at V and 0 bases at J, with 11 bases between the two ends. The CDR3 extends over 15 amino acids. The germline CDR1 and CDR2 sequences are SGHDT and YYEEEE. The DNA for the CDR3 is TGTGCCAGCAGCCCCCGACTGCTAGCCAAAAACATTCAGTACTTC. Protein product: CASSPRLLAKNIQYF.

This clonotype was counted at least ten times. The chain recombines TRBV5-5 with TRBJ1-1, with D tentatively TRBD1 (5 bases). Germline values: CDR1 SGHKS, CDR2 YYEKEE (reference sequence). V was shortened by 6 bases and J by 0 bases, with 15 bases between the two germline ends. The CDR3 contains 15 residues. In nucleotides, the CDR3 is TGTGCCAGCATAAAGACAGCGGGTATGAACACTGAAGCTTTCTTT. Translated, it gives CASIKTAGMNTEAFF.

J is TRBJ1-4 and V is TRBV6-1; 9 nucleotides agree with TRBD1. From germline, CDR1 is MNHNS and CDR2 SASEGT. The CDR3 has 14 amino acids. The junction had 2 bases not matched to a gene; V was cut back by 6 bases and J by 3 bases. CDR3 nucleotide sequence: TGTGCCAGCAGACAGGGGGCGGCTAATGAAAAACTGTTTTTT. Translating gives CASRQGAANEKLFF.

In its sample, this clonotype was seen many times. This chain joins TRBV20-1 and TRBJ2-5; 16 bases are a match to TRBD2. The CDR3 sequence is 17 residues long. Trimming at V came to 3 bases and at J to 1 base, leaving 5 bases not matched to a gene. The germline V gene encodes CDR1 DFQATT and CDR2 SNEGSKA (reference sequence). CDR3 region: CSARGLAGGIIQETQYF. CDR3 DNA sequence: TGCAGTGCTAGGGGACTAGCGGGGGGGATAATCCAAGAGACCCAGTACTTC.

The rearrangement uses TRBV10-2 and TRBJ2-3, with TRBD2 matching over 10 bases. The germline V gene encodes CDR1 WSHSY and CDR2 SAAADI. The CDR3 extends over 14 amino acids. With V trimmed by 9 bases and J by 5 bases, 8 bases remained unmatched. For the CDR3, the DNA is TGCGCCAGGGCCACTAGCGGGGTTTTAGATACGCAGTATTTT. Its translation: CARATSGVLDTQYF.

This clonotype was detected many times. V gene TRBV27 combines with J gene TRBJ2-7, with a weak D call TRBD2 (6 bases). The CDR3 loop spans 13 amino acids. Between the trimmed V and J ends, which lost 9 bases and 3 bases, there was a span of 15 bases. The germline V gene encodes CDR1 MNHEY and CDR2 SMNVEV (reference sequence). The CDR3, as DNA: TGTGCCAGTAAGCCGGGGGACCACTACGAGCAGTACTTC. Translating it yields CASKPGDHYEQYF.

This clonotype was detected ten times or more. The V and J genes are TRBV6-5 and TRBJ1-2; possibly TRBD1 for D (6 bases). Trimming took off 6 bases at V and 4 bases at J, with 12 bases between the two ends. Germline V gives CDR1 MNHEY, CDR2 SVGAGI. The CDR3 sequence is 13 residues long. The CDR3 DNA reads as TGTGCCAGCAGCCAGGACAGCCTCTATGGCTACACCTTC. The encoded protein is CASSQDSLYGYTF.